These 31 T cell receptor beta chains were all obtained from the same sample, sequenced in a study of graft-versus-host responses after intestinal transplantation. These TCRs are of unknown antigen specificity. The method was immunoSEQ multiplex PCR; TCRdb's version includes in-frame clones alone and lacks a portion of them. The sample contains roughly 96,000 clones, around 90% of which appear only once. The specimen comprised unstimulated CD8+ T cells sorted from spleen or lymph node cells, sampled before intestinal transplant. Receptors were obtained from a human donor who received an intestinal transplant.

The chain carries TRBV7-2 and TRBJ2-2; the D gene is possibly TRBD2 (5 bases). V lost 3 bases and J lost 0, with 14 bases in between. There are 17 residues in the CDR3. Germline V gives CDR1 SGHTA, CDR2 FQGNSA. This CDR3 is CASSFAPAGTNTGELFF. The CDR3 DNA sequence: TGTGCCAGCAGCTTTGCCCCCGCCGGGACGAACACCGGGGAGCTGTTTTTT.

The chain is built from TRBV4-1 and TRBJ2-3; D is possibly TRBD2 (5 bases). Germline assignment: CDR1 MGHRA and CDR2 YSYEKL. This CDR3 is built from 15 residues. The V end lost 0 bases, the J end lost 0 bases, and 7 bases lay between the germline ends. CDR3 DNA: TGCGCCAGCAGCCAAGAGAGGGCCAGCACAGATACGCAGTATTTT. This encodes CASSQERASTDTQYF.

V is TRBV4-1 and J is TRBJ2-7; D unresolved. Looked up from germline, CDR1 is MGHRA and CDR2 is YSYEKL. The CDR3 covers 13 residues. V was clipped by 0 bases and J by 4 bases, with 7 bases between them. CDR3 residues: CASSQEVGYEQYF. CDR3 coding DNA: TGCGCCAGCAGCCAAGAGGTCGGGTACGAGCAGTACTTC.

The V call is TRBV29-1, the J call TRBJ2-7; maybe TRBD2 (5 bases). The CDR3 length is 14 residues. V was cut by 4 bases and J by 0 bases, with 13 bases left in between. The V gene's germline CDR1 is SQVTM and CDR2 ANQGSEA. The CDR3 here is CSVGSLGSSYEQYF. The DNA for the CDR3 is TGCAGCGTTGGGTCCCTAGGGAGCTCCTACGAGCAGTACTTC.

V gene TRBV5-4 combines with J gene TRBJ2-1; TRBD2 is a possible D gene (6 bases). Germline V CDR1 and CDR2: SGHNT, YYREEE (reference sequence). The ends were cut back, 4 bases at V and 6 bases at J, with 23 bases in the middle. The CDR3 consists of 17 residues. CDR3: CASSRETTSESLNEQFF. In nucleotides, the CDR3 is TGTGCCAGCAGCCGAGAAACGACTAGTGAATCGCTCAATGAGCAGTTCTTC.

CDR3 sequence: CASRGQGKETQYF. In DNA, the CDR3 is TGTGCCAGCAGGGGACAGGGGAAGGAGACCCAGTACTTC. This rearrangement joins TRBV6-1 to TRBJ2-5; 10 nucleotides line up with TRBD1. The CDR3 is 13 residues long. Unmatched junction bases numbered 3, after V lost 6 bases and J lost 5 bases. CDR1 MNHNS and CDR2 SASEGT come from the germline V gene.

The chain joins TRBV6-5 to TRBJ2-5; weak D call: TRBD1 (6 bases). The germline V gene has CDR1 MNHEY and CDR2 SVGAGI. Trimming took off 6 bases at V and 2 bases at J, with 13 bases between the two ends. The CDR3 runs 14 residues. This chain's CDR3 is CASRPTGLQETQYF. CDR3 sequence (DNA): TGTGCCAGCAGACCCACAGGGTTGCAAGAGACCCAGTACTTC.

The count of this clone is one. The J gene is TRBJ1-2, the V gene TRBV19; perhaps TRBD1 as D (6 bases). The CDR3 runs to 14 residues. Trimming took 4 bases from V and 6 from J, leaving 15 bases between them. Germline lookup yields CDR1 LNHDA and CDR2 SQIVND (reference sequence). The CDR3 here is CASSNSPGADGYTF. The CDR3 bases are TGTGCCAGTAGTAACTCTCCAGGGGCGGATGGCTACACCTTC.

The V and J genes are TRBV4-2 and TRBJ1-3; no firm D call. Germline V gene sequence: CDR1 LGHNA, CDR2 YNFKEQ. The V end was cut by 1 base, the J end by 2 bases, with 3 bases between. The CDR3 has 13 amino acids. CDR3 region: CASSQVAGNTIYF. The CDR3 nucleotides are TGTGCCAGCAGCCAAGTAGCTGGAAACACCATATATTTT.

This rearrangement joins TRBV6-5 to TRBJ1-1; possibly TRBD1 for D (6 bases). Germline CDR1 reads MNHEY; CDR2 reads SVGAGI. The CDR3 is 14 amino acids. V lost 5 bases, J lost 1 base, and 11 bases lay in between. CDR3 nucleotide sequence: TGTGCCAGCAGTACCGTGGGACAGAACACTGAAGCTTTCTTT. This translates into CASSTVGQNTEAFF.

The V call is TRBV4-1, the J call TRBJ2-5, with TRBD1 as a possible D gene (6 bases). The DNA end lines up better with TRBJ2-7; the J call may be wrong. Germline V gene lookup returns CDR1 MGHRA and CDR2 YSYEKL. This CDR3 is built from 13 residues. The CDR3 protein is CASSHRVAYEQYF. CDR3 in DNA: TGCGCCAGCAGTCACAGGGTGGCCTACGAGCAGTACTTC.

The count of this clone is one. This chain links TRBV5-4 with TRBJ2-7, with D perhaps TRBD1 (7 bases). This CDR3 comprises 13 residues. Trimming pared 4 bases from V and 3 bases from J, leaving 11 bases between. Germline values: CDR1 SGHNT, CDR2 YYREEE (reference sequence). In nucleotides, the CDR3 is TGTGCCAGCAGCGCGGGACAGAGCTACGAGCAGTACTTC. Its protein product is CASSAGQSYEQYF.

The chain couples TRBV4-3 to TRBJ1-2; tentative D call: TRBD1 (5 bases). The V gene lost 2 bases and the J gene lost 0 bases, with 10 bases spanning the gap. The germline gives CDR1 LGHNA, CDR2 YSLEER. CDR3 length equals 15 residues. CDR3 amino acids: CASSQYRLTNYGYTF. In nucleotides, the CDR3 is TGCGCCAGCAGCCAATACAGGCTAACTAACTATGGCTACACCTTC.

The V gene is TRBV27, the J gene TRBJ1-4; D is possibly TRBD1 (5 bases). Trimming pared 6 bases from V and 8 bases from J, leaving 25 bases between. This CDR3 is built from 17 residues. Germline V lookup: CDR1 MNHEY, CDR2 SMNVEV (reference sequence). CDR3 nucleotides: TGTGCCAGCAGCCCTTTACACTCTCAGGGCGTAGGGGAAAAACTGTTTTTT. Translated: CASSPLHSQGVGEKLFF.

The chain has TRBV13 and TRBJ1-2, with TRBD1 identical over 8 bases. The germline V gene has CDR1 PRHDT and CDR2 FYEKMQ (reference sequence). The CDR3 covers 16 residues. The junction had 12 bases not matched to a gene; V was cut back by 5 bases and J by 4 bases. The CDR3 loop reads CASSPISGTGIYGYTF. The CDR3, as DNA: TGTGCCAGCAGCCCGATCTCCGGGACAGGTATCTATGGCTACACCTTC.

The chain carries TRBV7-2 and TRBJ2-3; 7 nucleotides align to TRBD2. Trimming at V came to 5 bases and at J to 0 bases, leaving 8 bases not matched to a gene. Germline V gene sequence: CDR1 SGHTA, CDR2 FQGNSA. CDR3 length: 16 amino acids. The CDR3 DNA sequence: TGTGCCAGCAGCCAGTCGTGGGGGGGTAGCACAGATACGCAGTATTTT. Translation: CASSQSWGGSTDTQYF.

This chain joins TRBV7-9 and TRBJ2-1, with 7 bases aligning to TRBD2. From germline, CDR1 is SEHNR and CDR2 FQNEAQ (reference sequence). The CDR3 runs to 14 residues. Trimming removed 1 base from V and 6 bases from J; junction bases left unmatched: 3. The CDR3 DNA sequence: TGTGCCAGCAGCTTAGGCGGGGGATCCAATGAGCAGTTCTTC. It translates to CASSLGGGSNEQFF.

The chain is built from TRBV29-1 and TRBJ2-7; 7 bases are shared with TRBD1. Germline lookup yields CDR1 SQVTM and CDR2 ANQGSEA. Losses at the gene ends were 6 bases for V and 3 bases for J; bases not matched to a gene: 5. The CDR3 totals 12 residues. In nucleotides, the CDR3 is TGCAGCGTACGGGACAGTATCTACGAGCAGTACTTC. Protein product: CSVRDSIYEQYF.

The chain employs TRBV5-4 and TRBJ2-7; D possibly corresponds to TRBD2 (5 bases). Trimming removed 3 bases at V and 2 bases at J, with 6 bases between. This CDR3 region has 12 residues. Germline-derived CDR1 and CDR2 are SGHNT and YYREEE (reference sequence). The CDR3 nucleotides are TGTGCCAGCAGCTCCGGGACCTACGAGCAGTACTTC. It encodes CASSSGTYEQYF.

The chain couples TRBV2 to TRBJ2-1; 7 bases map to TRBD1. Germline CDR1 SNHLY, CDR2 FYNNEI. The CDR3 contains 15 residues. V lost 4 bases to trimming and J lost 4 bases; unmatched junction nucleotides: 7. Written as DNA, the CDR3 is TGTGCCAGCAGTGCAATCGGGACAGAGTACAATGAGCAGTTCTTC. It specifies CASSAIGTEYNEQFF. Complete variable domain (other parts from reference TRBV2 and TRBJ2-1): EPEVTQTPSHQVTQMGQEVILRCVPISNHLYFYWYRQILGQKVEFLVSFYNNEISEKSEIFDDQFSVERPDGSNFTLKIRSTKLEDSAMYFCASSAIGTEYNEQFFGPGTRLTVL.

This chain uses TRBV19 with TRBJ1-1; TRBD1 matches at 9 bases. Germline CDR1 is LNHDA and CDR2 is SQIVND (reference sequence). The CDR3 is 15 residues long. J was trimmed by 5 bases and V by 5 bases; bases with no gene match: 9. The CDR3 loop is CASSGFTGGETEAFF. CDR3 bases: TGTGCCAGTAGTGGGTTCACAGGGGGCGAAACTGAAGCTTTCTTT.

V usage is TRBV28 and J usage is TRBJ1-2; 8 bases match TRBD1. Germline V gene sequence: CDR1 MDHEN, CDR2 SYDVKM. V lost 6 bases, J lost 3 bases, and 9 bases stayed unmatched. The CDR3 is 15 amino acids. The CDR3 sequence: CASSWPGGGDYGYTF. CDR3 bases: TGTGCCAGCAGCTGGCCAGGGGGCGGTGACTATGGCTACACCTTC.

The J gene is TRBJ2-3, the V gene TRBV5-1, with 8 bases matching TRBD1. CDR1 SGHRS and CDR2 YFSETQ come from the germline V gene. V was pared by 7 bases and J by 5 bases, with 12 bases of the junction left unmatched. This CDR3 spans 15 amino acids. The CDR3 sequence is CASGPPGQDIDTQYF. Here the CDR3 DNA reads TGCGCCAGCGGGCCTCCGGGACAGGACATAGATACGCAGTATTTT.

CDR3: CAWSTVQETQYF. CDR3 in DNA: TGTGCCTGGAGTACTGTCCAAGAGACCCAGTACTTC. The chain carries TRBV30 and TRBJ2-5; no reliable D call. The CDR3 loop spans 12 amino acids. Trimming took 2 bases from V and 1 from J, leaving 5 bases between them. Germline-derived CDR1 and CDR2 are GTSNPN and SVGIG (reference sequence). Drawing the rest from reference TRBV30 and TRBJ2-5, the complete variable domain is SQTIHQWPATLVQPVGSPLSLECTVEGTSNPNLYWYRQAAGRGLQLLFYSVGIGQISSEVPQNLSASRPQDRQFILSSKKLLLSDSGFYLCAWSTVQETQYFGPGTRLLVL.

This clone showed up just once. The gene calls are TRBV6-5 and TRBJ2-5; D possibly corresponds to TRBD1 (5 bases). The V gene's germline CDR1 is MNHEY and CDR2 SVGAGI. The length of the CDR3 is 15 residues. V was pared by 2 bases and J by 1 base, with 11 bases between. The chain's CDR3 is CASSYNIRAQETQYF. The CDR3 DNA reads TGTGCCAGCAGTTACAACATCAGGGCCCAAGAGACCCAGTACTTC.

The chain joins TRBV5-6 to TRBJ1-2; D not certain. Germline-derived CDR1 and CDR2 are SGHDT and YYEEEE. V was cut by 6 bases and J by 0 bases, with 9 bases left in between. The CDR3 covers 13 residues. The CDR3 DNA is TGTGCCAGCACCCCTCGAGCTAACTATGGCTACACCTTC. Translation gives CASTPRANYGYTF. Full variable domain (outside the CDR3, taken from reference TRBV5-6 and TRBJ1-2): DAGVTQSPTHLIKTRGQQVTLRCSPKSGHDTVSWYQQALGQGPQFIFQYYEEEERQRGNFPDRFSGHQFPNYSSELNVNALLLGDSALYLCASTPRANYGYTFGSGTRLTVV.

The chain carries TRBV7-6 and TRBJ2-5, with D unresolved. Germline CDR1 reads SGHVS; CDR2 reads FNYEAQ. Trimming shortened V by 1 base and J by 5 bases, and 8 bases separated the two germline ends. CDR3 size: 13 residues. Here the CDR3 reads CASSLDQRETQYF. CDR3 nucleotides: TGTGCCAGCAGCTTAGATCAGAGGGAGACCCAGTACTTC.

The chain recombines TRBV5-1 with TRBJ1-2, with TRBD1 matching 7 bases. Germline trimming cut 0 bases from V and 2 bases from J; bases unmatched to any gene: 1. The CDR3 is made up of 14 amino acids. The germline V gene encodes CDR1 SGHRS and CDR2 YFSETQ. The CDR3 spells CASSLATGNYGYTF. The CDR3 bases are TGCGCCAGCAGCTTGGCGACAGGGAACTATGGCTACACCTTC.

V gene TRBV19 combines with J gene TRBJ1-2, with 7 nucleotides matching TRBD1. This CDR3 comprises 15 residues. Germline CDR1 and CDR2: LNHDA and SQIVND (reference sequence). Trimming cost V 4 bases and J 8 bases; bases outside gene matches: 13. CDR3 nucleotide sequence: TGTGCCAGTAGTACCAACCGGGACAGAGTCTGGGGCTACACCTTC. Translated, it gives CASSTNRDRVWGYTF.

This chain links TRBV15 with TRBJ2-7; 10 nucleotides line up with TRBD1. Germline lookup yields CDR1 LNHNV and CDR2 YYDKDF (reference sequence). The V gene end was trimmed by 9 bases and the J gene end by 5 bases; junction bases not matched to a gene: 4. The CDR3 covers 12 residues. CDR3 DNA: TGTGCCACTTCCGGGACAGGGGACGAGCAGTACTTC. Translating it yields CATSGTGDEQYF.

This chain connects TRBV5-6 to TRBJ2-7; maybe TRBD2 (5 bases). Per germline, CDR1 SGHDT and CDR2 YYEEEE. The CDR3 spans 14 residues. Trimming took 0 bases from V and 5 from J, leaving 12 bases between them. The chain's CDR3 is CASSLVEGSNEQYF. As DNA, the CDR3 is TGTGCCAGCAGCTTGGTTGAGGGATCGAACGAGCAGTACTTC.